This entry concerns a single T cell receptor beta chain. The antigen is unknown. These data come from a study of cytomegalovirus exposure and HLA in healthy donors. Study-level results: Compared with the roughly 700-donor mean, an Asian-associated ancestry cluster reportedly had fewer N-insertions, according to a later analysis.

The CDR3 totals 13 residues. V lost 4 bases and J lost 4, with 10 bases in between. Vbeta (60) and Jbeta (13) primers were used in the PCR. Only in-frame clones appear in the TCRdb table, and some are missing; sequencing was by immunoSEQ multiplex PCR. The sample yields about 170,000 clones, over 60% seen once. The sequencing sample was made of PBMCs. The J gene is TRBJ1-2, the V gene TRBV23-1; D is unclear. TRBV23-1 is flagged as an ORF with uncertain function. This sequence originates from a woman aged 45-65 years in good health and CMV-seropositive. CDR3 region: CASSRREFYGYTF. The DNA for the CDR3 is TGCGCCAGCAGTCGGCGGGAGTTCTATGGCTACACCTTC.